This T cell receptor beta chain was recorded in a study of blood T cell repertoires in COVID-19. The assay was immunoSEQ multiplex PCR, and TCRdb's table has in-frame clones only and misses some. The table has 120,000 or so clones, 70% to 90% seen once. The receptor was isolated from a human donor in a cohort sampled during active COVID-19. Sequencing input: peripheral blood.

CDR3 nucleotides: TGTGCCAGCGGAGCGGGCGGGGAGCTGTTTTTT. Translation gives CASGAGGELFF. The chain joins TRBV5-4 to TRBJ2-2; D is possibly TRBD2 (6 bases). Germline CDR1 is SGHNT and CDR2 is YYREEE (reference sequence). The CDR3 loop spans 11 amino acids. V lost 7 bases and J 7 bases, leaving 8 bases between the germline ends.